Following are 15 T cell receptor beta chains from one sample sequenced in a study of human T cells and chemical hapten exposure. Described time point: pre-sensitization, week 0. Treatment defined: therapeutic diphenylcyclopropenone sensitization with weekly scalp DPC. Total RNA came from unfractionated whole blood. TCRdb redid the calling of the RACE reads with MiXCR, one entry per CDR3 protein. The sample yields tens of thousands of distinct CDR3 sequences, over 9% seen once. Sample: whole blood, taken in connection with sensitization to the hapten diphenylcyclopropenone (DPC). These receptors were obtained from a man between 45 and 60 years old with alopecia areata. Some clones in this sample may be carry-over from other donors' samples.

The rearrangement uses TRBV6-2 or TRBV6-3 and TRBJ2-1; 10 bases align to TRBD2. CDR3 length: 15 amino acids. J was trimmed by 4 bases and V by 6 bases; bases with no gene match: 6. The V gene's germline CDR1 is MNHEY and CDR2 SVGEGT. The CDR3 coding sequence is TGTGCCAGCAGCCTAATACTAGCGGGATACAATGAGCAGTTCTTC. It yields the protein CASSLILAGYNEQFF.

There are many counts of this clonotype. The CDR3 sequence is CASSTGLAGGEQFF. For the CDR3, the DNA is TGTGCCAGCAGTACCGGACTAGCGGGAGGTGAGCAGTTCTTC. The V call is TRBV12-3 or TRBV12-4, the J call TRBJ2-1, with 14 bases identical to TRBD2. CDR3 length equals 14 residues. V dropped 5 bases and J dropped 9; count of bases not matched to a gene: 3.

The J gene is TRBJ2-2, the V gene TRBV6-2 or TRBV6-3, with 8 bases fitting TRBD2. V lost 4 bases to trimming and J lost 6 bases; unmatched junction nucleotides: 10. The germline gives CDR1 MNHEY, CDR2 SVGEGT. This CDR3 has 16 residues. The DNA for the CDR3 is TGTGCCAGCAGTTTTTCCCGAGCGGGAGCGTCCGGGGAGCTGTTTTTT. Amino acid sequence: CASSFSRAGASGELFF.

This clonotype showed up many times. V usage is TRBV29-1 and J usage is TRBJ2-2, with 7 bases fitting TRBD2. Germline values: CDR1 SQVTM, CDR2 ANQGSEA. CDR3 length: 16 amino acids. Germline trimming cut 5 bases from V and 2 bases from J; bases unmatched to any gene: 11. CDR3 DNA: TGCAGCGTTTCTTCCCGCCCGGGACTAAACACCGGGGAGCTGTTTTTT. It translates to CSVSSRPGLNTGELFF.

This clonotype showed up many times. The chain links TRBV7-9 to TRBJ2-4; 7 bases are shared with TRBD1. V gave up 5 bases and J gave up 0 bases; unmatched junction bases: 10. The germline gives CDR1 SEHNR, CDR2 FQNEAQ (reference sequence). The CDR3 is 17 amino acids. Written as DNA, the CDR3 is TGTGCCAGCAGCCAGTCGACAGGGTTTATAGCCAAAAACATTCAGTACTTC. Translating gives CASSQSTGFIAKNIQYF.

The sample holds many counts of this clonotype. The chain links TRBV29-1 to TRBJ2-2; D not resolved. The length of the CDR3 is 12 residues. Trimming removed 4 bases at V and 4 bases at J, with 7 bases between. CDR1 is SQVTM, CDR2 ANQGSEA, per germline. CDR3 residues: CSVGHSTGELFF. As DNA, the CDR3 is TGCAGCGTTGGACACAGCACCGGGGAGCTGTTTTTT.

This clonotype was recorded at least ten times. The chain joins TRBV7-8 to TRBJ2-1; no definite D call. The germline V gene encodes CDR1 SGHVS and CDR2 FQNEAQ. CDR3 size: 15 residues. V was clipped by 3 bases and J by 6 bases, with 15 bases between them. This CDR3 reads CASSFRSSVVNEQFF. As DNA, the CDR3 is TGTGCCAGCAGCTTTAGGAGTTCTGTTGTCAATGAGCAGTTCTTC.

This clonotype was recorded a few times. The rearrangement uses TRBV28 and TRBJ2-2, with 7 bases identical to TRBD2. The CDR3 runs 15 residues. Unmatched junction bases numbered 12, after V lost 7 bases and J lost 7 bases. From germline, CDR1 is MDHEN and CDR2 SYDVKM. CDR3 sequence reads: CASTPPPSGDGELFF. The CDR3 bases are TGTGCCAGCACCCCCCCGCCCAGCGGGGACGGGGAGCTGTTTTTT.

This clonotype was counted a few times. The rearrangement joins TRBV12-3 or TRBV12-4 to TRBJ2-5, with 11 bases aligning to TRBD2. V lost 2 bases to trimming and J lost 2 bases; unmatched junction nucleotides: 22. This CDR3 is built from 22 residues. The DNA of the CDR3 is TGTGCCAGCAGTTTATTCCGCGGGACTAGCGGAACTTACCCCCTCCCACAAGAGACCCAGTACTTC. Its translation: CASSLFRGTSGTYPLPQETQYF.

This clonotype was counted many times. This chain uses TRBV28 with TRBJ2-7; TRBD2 aligns across 10 bases. J was trimmed by 0 bases and V by 3 bases; bases with no gene match: 2. CDR1 is MDHEN and CDR2 is SYDVKM in the germline V gene. The CDR3 sequence is 15 residues long. CDR3 sequence: CASSFSSGSSYEQYF. CDR3 in DNA: TGTGCCAGCAGTTTCTCTAGCGGGAGCTCCTACGAGCAGTACTTC.

This clonotype was seen at least ten times. The chain links TRBV12-3 or TRBV12-4 to TRBJ1-6, with 9 positions matching TRBD1. This CDR3 contains 14 residues. The V and J ends lost 2 bases and 9 bases, in that order; junction bases with no gene match: 2. CDR3 in DNA: TGTGCCAGCAGTTTAAGGGACAGGGCTTCACCCCTCCACTTT. Protein sequence: CASSLRDRASPLHF.

V and J are TRBV18 and TRBJ1-2; no clear D. Per the germline V gene, CDR1 is KGHSH and CDR2 is LQKENI. The V end lost 2 bases, the J end lost 5 bases, and 15 bases lay between the germline ends. The CDR3 is made up of 15 amino acids. This chain's CDR3 is CASSPTGILGYGYTF. The CDR3 coding sequence is TGTGCCAGCTCACCAACGGGGATCCTGGGATATGGCTACACCTTC.

The J gene is TRBJ2-5, the V gene TRBV7-2; D call uncertain. V was shortened by 4 bases and J by 5 bases, with 8 bases between the two germline ends. The CDR3 is made up of 12 amino acids. Germline V gene sequence: CDR1 SGHTA, CDR2 FQGNSA. Here the CDR3 reads CASSSSRETQYF. In nucleotides, the CDR3 is TGTGCCAGCAGCTCCTCCCGGGAGACCCAGTACTTC.

This clonotype came up many times. The chain uses TRBV14 and TRBJ2-2; the D gene is possibly TRBD2 (6 bases). Trimming cost V 3 bases and J 5 bases, with 13 bases left between them. Germline loops: CDR1 SGHDN, CDR2 FVKESK. This CDR3 is 15 amino acids long. CDR3 nucleotide sequence: TGTGCCAGCAGCCATGGACTATTTCAGACCGGGGAGCTGTTTTTT. This codes for CASSHGLFQTGELFF.

This clonotype was found many times. The chain joins TRBV10-3 to TRBJ2-3; 8 positions agree with TRBD2. This CDR3 has 16 amino acids. The germline gives CDR1 ENHRY, CDR2 SYGVKD. V lost 3 bases and J lost 3; bases outside the gene matches: 8. The CDR3 sequence is CAISDVGIAGTDTQYF. The DNA of the CDR3 is TGTGCCATCAGTGATGTTGGGATAGCGGGAACAGATACGCAGTATTTT.